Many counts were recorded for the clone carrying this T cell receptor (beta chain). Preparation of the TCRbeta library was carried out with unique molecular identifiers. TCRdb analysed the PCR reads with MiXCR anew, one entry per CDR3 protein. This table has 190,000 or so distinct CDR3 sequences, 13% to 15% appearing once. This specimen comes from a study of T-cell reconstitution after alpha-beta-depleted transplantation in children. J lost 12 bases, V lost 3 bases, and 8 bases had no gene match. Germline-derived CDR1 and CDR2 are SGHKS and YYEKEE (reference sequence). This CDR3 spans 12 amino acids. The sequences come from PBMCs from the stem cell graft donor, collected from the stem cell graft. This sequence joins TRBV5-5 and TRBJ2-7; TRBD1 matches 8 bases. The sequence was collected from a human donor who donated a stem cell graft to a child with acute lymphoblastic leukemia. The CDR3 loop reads CASSSTGQGRYF. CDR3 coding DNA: TGTGCCAGCAGCTCTACCGGACAGGGAAGGTACTTC.